This T cell receptor (beta chain) was recovered during a study of T cell responses to AZD1222 COVID-19 vaccine. Study-level points and caveats: Clonal diversity may have been underestimated, and the donors were mostly white British, with more females than males. None of the repertoires were sampled until the peak T cell response had passed.

V was pared by 1 base and J by 1 base, with 10 bases between. Germline CDR1 is SGHAT and CDR2 is FQNNGV. This CDR3 is built from 15 residues. Data came from immunoSEQ multiplex PCR; TCRdb stores just in-frame clones and leaves some out. The sample includes 25,000 to 30,000 clones, about 90% of them seen just once. Comment on this clone: What it recognizes is unknown.

This sequence originates from an adult who received the AZD1222 COVID-19 vaccine. The specimen was peripheral blood, collected 28 days after the second AZD1222 dose. The V call is TRBV11-2, the J call TRBJ1-1; TRBD1 is a possible D gene (6 bases). The CDR3 DNA reads as TGTGCCAGCAGCTTAGTCCCAGGGGCGAACACTGAAGCTTTCTTT. Amino acid sequence: CASSLVPGANTEAFF.